This T cell receptor (beta chain) was retrieved from a study of T cell changes during pregnancy in multiple sclerosis. The repertoire was sequenced with immunoSEQ multiplex PCR; TCRdb's copy has only in-frame clones and lacks some. The data contain roughly 40,000 clones, around 92% of them singletons. From germline, CDR1 is SNHLY and CDR2 FYNNEI. After removal of 5 bases from V and 10 bases from J, the junction contained 20 bases not matched to a gene. The CDR3 extends over 18 amino acids. This rearrangement joins TRBV2 to TRBJ1-4; 9 nucleotides match TRBD1. This sequence was found in a female donor in good health, enrolled as a control in a pregnancy study. The input for sequencing was CD4+ T cells from peripheral blood mononuclear cells, taken in the second trimester of pregnancy. The CDR3 is CASSPGTGKHPAGVKLFF. The DNA for the CDR3 is TGTGCCAGCAGTCCTGGGACAGGGAAGCATCCTGCCGGGGTAAAACTGTTTTTT.